Sequencing of this TCR beta chain was carried out in a study of T-cell reconstitution after alpha-beta-depleted transplantation in children. Looked up from germline, CDR1 is LNHNV and CDR2 is YYDKDF (reference sequence). The CDR3 runs to 18 residues. Trimming cost V 0 bases and J 3 bases, with 20 bases left between them. This clonotype was recorded a few times. Its antigen remains unidentified. During its preparation, the TCRbeta library received unique molecular identifiers. TCRdb independently ran MiXCR on the PCR reads; one entry per CDR3 protein. This sample has some 200,000 distinct CDR3 sequences; 8.4% occur once, and the top ten carry under 40%. Study-wide findings and caveats: The study reportedly traced alpha-beta T cells about two months after transplant to several hundred expanded graft clones. T-cell numbers and diversity one year post-transplant derived largely from freshly generated T cells.

The chain joins TRBV15 to TRBJ1-1; D might be TRBD1 (6 bases). The receptor was isolated from a male patient between 2 and 10 years old who had a stem cell transplant for acute myeloid leukemia, so the T cells may come from the graft donor. Sample: PBMCs, mostly from graft donor cells, taken 360 days after TCRalphabeta/CD19-depleted stem cell transplant. CDR3 in DNA: TGTGCCACCAGCAGAGATCTTATGAGCGGGGGCTCCTACACTGAAGCTTTCTTT. Protein: CATSRDLMSGGSYTEAFF.